These 10 T cell receptor beta chains came from one sample sequenced in a study of T cell responses to AZD1222 COVID-19 vaccine. Only in-frame clones appear in the TCRdb table, and some are missing; sequencing was by immunoSEQ multiplex PCR. The data contain more than 150,000 clones, just under 90% of them seen just once; the ten biggest clones take up roughly 6.5%. The sample here was peripheral blood, taken on day 0 of AZD1222 vaccination. Receptors originate from an adult in good health.

The chain employs TRBV4-1 and TRBJ1-5, with 11 bases fitting TRBD1. This CDR3 is built from 15 residues. Germline CDR1 reads MGHRA; CDR2 reads YSYEKL. J gave up 4 bases and V 4 bases, and 3 bases lay outside the gene matches. Here the CDR3 DNA reads TGCGCCAGCAGCCTGGGACAGGGGGTGAATCAGCCCCAGCATTTT. Protein: CASSLGQGVNQPQHF.

The chain recombines TRBV18 with TRBJ1-6, with 9 bases lining up with TRBD1. Looked up from germline, CDR1 is KGHSH and CDR2 is LQKENI. J lost 8 bases, V lost 8 bases, and 4 bases had no gene match. The CDR3 is made up of 13 amino acids. The CDR3 is CASRQGVDSPLHF. The DNA for the CDR3 is TGTGCCAGCCGACAGGGGGTCGATTCACCCCTCCACTTT. The full variable domain, its missing parts supplied by reference TRBV18 and TRBJ1-6, is NAGVMQNPRHLVRRRGQEARLRCSPMKGHSHVYWYRQLPEEGLKFMVYLQKENIIDESGMPKERFSAEFPKEGPSILRIQQVVRGDSAAYFCASRQGVDSPLHFGNGTRLTVT.

The sample holds many counts of this clone. This sequence joins TRBV6-5 and TRBJ1-1; possibly TRBD1 for D (5 bases). The germline V gene has CDR1 MNHEY and CDR2 SVGAGI. The V and J ends lost 4 bases and 5 bases respectively, with 17 bases between them. The CDR3 has 15 amino acids. This CDR3 reads CASSSNGLGGTEAFF. CDR3 nucleotides: TGTGCCAGCAGTTCGAACGGACTTGGGGGGACTGAAGCTTTCTTT.

This chain's CDR3 is CASSLGMDGSETQYF. CDR3 DNA: TGCGCCAGCAGCTTGGGGATGGATGGGAGCGAGACCCAGTACTTC. This chain connects TRBV5-1 to TRBJ2-5, with D maybe TRBD2 (5 bases). Germline CDR1 reads SGHRS; CDR2 reads YFSETQ. The CDR3 runs 15 residues. Trimming left V 0 bases short and J 5 bases short, with 14 bases between.

V is TRBV10-3 and J is TRBJ1-1; D ambiguous. The CDR3 extends over 15 amino acids. V gave up 0 bases and J gave up 5 bases, with 13 bases separating them. Germline V gene lookup returns CDR1 ENHRY and CDR2 SYGVKD. Here the CDR3 reads CAISESQISGTEAFF. The CDR3 DNA reads TGTGCCATCAGTGAGTCCCAGATATCGGGAACTGAAGCTTTCTTT.

The gene calls are TRBV19 and TRBJ1-6, with 7 bases identical to TRBD1. Germline lookup yields CDR1 LNHDA and CDR2 SQIVND (reference sequence). This CDR3 is built from 14 residues. Trimming took 5 bases from V and 9 from J; bases not matched to a gene: 7. The CDR3 coding sequence is TGTGCCAGTAGTTCCCGGGACAGCGGTTCACCCCTCCACTTT. Its translation is CASSSRDSGSPLHF.

The chain has TRBV28 and TRBJ2-7; no clear D gene. The ends were cut back, 4 bases at V and 1 base at J, with 5 bases in the middle. The CDR3 has 12 residues. Germline V gene sequence: CDR1 MDHEN, CDR2 SYDVKM. The DNA for the CDR3 is TGTGCCAGCAGTTCTCGGTCCTACGAGCAGTACTTC. Protein: CASSSRSYEQYF.

V and J are TRBV28 and TRBJ2-7; TRBD1 matches 7 bases. The CDR3 consists of 14 residues. With V trimmed by 5 bases and J by 3 bases, 7 bases remained unmatched. The V gene's germline CDR1 is MDHEN and CDR2 SYDVKM. DNA of the CDR3: TGTGCCAGCAGTCCGGACAGGCCATACTACGAGCAGTACTTC. Its protein is CASSPDRPYYEQYF. The full variable domain, its missing parts supplied by reference TRBV28 and TRBJ2-7, is DVKVTQSSRYLVKRTGEKVFLECVQDMDHENMFWYRQDPGLGLRLIYFSYDVKMKEKGDIPEGYSVSREKKERFSLILESASTNQTSMYLCASSPDRPYYEQYFGPGTRLTVT.

In this sample, this clone turned up once. V is TRBV6-2 or TRBV6-3 and J is TRBJ2-7; maybe TRBD2 (5 bases). CDR3 size: 16 residues. V was clipped by 3 bases and J by 0 bases, with 15 bases between them. Germline loops: CDR1 MNHEY, CDR2 SVGEGT. The CDR3 spells CASSYFRTQSSYEQYF. CDR3 sequence (DNA): TGTGCCAGCAGTTATTTTCGGACTCAGAGCTCCTACGAGCAGTACTTC.

J is TRBJ2-1 and V is TRBV18, with TRBD1 identical over 10 bases. The CDR3 spans 16 residues. Looked up from germline, CDR1 is KGHSH and CDR2 is LQKENI. The V gene end was trimmed by 5 bases and the J gene end by 9 bases; junction bases not matched to a gene: 13. The CDR3 DNA is TGTGCCAGCTCAACGACAGGGGGCGGTCAGGTGGGTGAGCAGTTCTTC. It encodes CASSTTGGGQVGEQFF. Looking up the rest from reference TRBV18 and TRBJ2-1 gives the full variable domain: NAGVMQNPRHLVRRRGQEARLRCSPMKGHSHVYWYRQLPEEGLKFMVYLQKENIIDESGMPKERFSAEFPKEGPSILRIQQVVRGDSAAYFCASSTTGGGQVGEQFFGPGTRLTVL.